These 2 T cell receptor beta chains originate from one sample sequenced in a study of blood T cell repertoires in COVID-19. Method: immunoSEQ multiplex PCR; TCRdb's copy keeps in-frame clones and lacks some. The repertoire holds under 250,000 clones, around nine tenths seen once, with around 1.5% in the top ten. The sequenced sample was peripheral blood. The receptors were gathered from a woman in her sixties or seventies who had recovered from COVID-19.

The V and J genes are TRBV5-6 and TRBJ1-4; D remains ambiguous. This CDR3 is 16 amino acids long. V shed 4 bases and J shed 0 bases, with 13 bases lying between them. Germline assignment: CDR1 SGHDT and CDR2 YYEEEE. The CDR3 DNA sequence: TGTGCCAGCAGCACGGGAGGGATGGCAACTAATGAAAAACTGTTTTTT. Translated: CASSTGGMATNEKLFF. The whole variable domain, filled in from reference TRBV5-6 and TRBJ1-4, reads DAGVTQSPTHLIKTRGQQVTLRCSPKSGHDTVSWYQQALGQGPQFIFQYYEEEERQRGNFPDRFSGHQFPNYSSELNVNALLLGDSALYLCASSTGGMATNEKLFFGSGTQLSVL.

This clone was seen just once. The CDR3 coding sequence is TGCGCCAGCAGCTTGGTACAGGACAATGAGCAGTTCTTC. Its translation: CASSLVQDNEQFF. V is TRBV5-1 and J is TRBJ2-1, with D possibly TRBD1 on 5 matching bases. This CDR3 contains 13 residues. Germline V gene data show CDR1 as SGHRS and CDR2 as YFSETQ. V was pared by 0 bases and J by 5 bases, with 6 bases between.